This T cell receptor (beta chain) originates from a study of blood T cells in healthy people across ages. Extraction of total RNA produced a minimum of 5.5 micrograms from each sample. Sample-barcoded 5' priming and a J-beta primer mix drove a second PCR of roughly 7 to 11 cycles. MiXCR was run by TCRdb on the 5' RACE reads, yielding one entry per CDR3 protein. The table has some 1.5 million distinct CDR3 sequences, about 28% seen once. A few counts support this clonotype. CDR1 and CDR2 (germline): DFQATT, SNEGSKA (reference sequence). Trimming cost V 7 bases and J 6 bases, with 20 bases left between them. The CDR3 has 14 residues.

The sequence came from a woman aged 25-40 years in good health. This chain links TRBV20-1 with TRBJ2-3; weak D call: TRBD1 (6 bases). The sequencing sample was made of blood. The CDR3 DNA reads as TGCAGTGGGTCGCGGGCAGGGGAAAAGGATACGCAGTATTTT. This sequence encodes CSGSRAGEKDTQYF.